The source of this TCR beta chain is a study of CD8 T cells in Susac syndrome. TCR beta sequencing covered blood CD8+ and CD4+ T cells. Treatment-naive patients with stable or active relapsing-remitting disease were the multiple sclerosis controls. In contrast to the negatively isolated CD8+ and CD4+ T cells, TEMRA cells were FACS-enriched. Reverse transcription of about 0.5 to 1 ug RNA was carried out with random hexamers. Amplification of TCR beta CDR3 was carried out by immunoSEQ multiplex PCR, which covered 54 Vbeta and 13 Jbeta segments. TCRdb re-called the immunoSEQ multiplex PCR reads with MiXCR, one entry per CDR3 protein. Of some 150,000 distinct CDR3 sequences in the sample, approximately 96% were seen once. The CDR3 spans 15 residues. The V end lost 6 bases, the J end lost 6 bases, and 15 bases lay between the germline ends.

The chain is built from TRBV12-3 or TRBV12-4 and TRBJ1-6; maybe TRBD1 (5 bases). This clonotype originated in a human donor with multiple sclerosis. Input material: CD8+ T cells from PBMCs. CDR3: CASSSGEGRNSPLHF. The DNA of the CDR3 is TGTGCCAGCAGCTCGGGGGAAGGGCGTAATTCACCCCTCCACTTT.